This TCR beta chain was observed in a study of vaccination effects on CD4 cells after COVID-19 (dated by TCRdb to the early 2020s). For the study in its entirety: Participants received two doses of either the BNT162b2 or the mRNA-1273 mRNA SARS-CoV-2 vaccine. SARS-CoV-2 spike-specific CD4+ TCR repertoires were compared before and after mRNA vaccination in COVID-19 convalescent patients and in infection-naive vaccine recipients. In the study, cultures from other donors were sequenced using the Oncomine TCR Beta short-read assay on an Illumina iSeq 100. Altogether, some 10 COVID-19 convalescent patients and a few SARS-CoV-2-naive healthy vaccine recipients made up the full study.

Comment on this clone: Its target antigen remains unknown. No quality values exist for individual bases; no much larger clone is one base distant.

Reading the germline V gene gives CDR1 SGHRS and CDR2 YFSETQ. V loses 4 bases at its end and J loses 7 bases; junction bases beyond the gene matches: 4. The CDR3 goes from the cysteine to the phenylalanine over 12 residues. Just the 36-base CDR3 DNA is kept, in frame starting at base 1. Libraries were prepared through the immunoSEQ multiplex PCR assay. DNA from the CD4+ T cells that had been cultured and isolated underwent TCR beta CDR3 sequencing. The authors' analysis ran thus. Non-productive TCR sequences were discarded, and reads were trimmed to the CDR3 region, with only CDR3s of 7 or more amino acids retained. Antigen-specific clonotypes were identified with the MANAFEST web app by comparing expansion in peptide wells against reference cultures. For clones to be considered positive, expansion at FDR<0.05 versus reference and all other wells, an odds ratio above 5, and a frequency above 0.1% in two replicate wells were required. Cross-reactive clonotypes were defined as significantly expanded in SARS-CoV-2 spike wells and in at least one common cold coronavirus spike condition. CDR3 similarity was assessed by Levenshtein distance with the stringdist R package, and unrooted trees were built with ape in R 3.6.1. TCRdb provides this immuneACCESS table in a form limited to in-frame rearrangements. Some clones are lacking; in checked studies, under half of them reflect an unresolved V gene, and why the rest are absent is not known. V and J calls and clone size come straight from that table; D and trimming were deduced from the DNA. A total of under 55,000 clones appear in this sample, approximately 79% of them only once. Around 6% of the sample is taken by the ten largest.

Broader findings and caveats from the paper: Marked clonal contraction was observed in both infection-induced and vaccine-induced clones at late post-vaccination timepoints, consistent with waning T cell responses. The study was limited by a small number of convalescent patients, and early post-infection timepoints were lacking. Among healthy vaccine recipients, nearly all vaccine-induced clones were SARS-CoV-2 mono-reactive, and only 1 of 255 was cross-reactive with common cold coronaviruses.

In the ViraFEST assay, PBMC were stimulated with viral peptide pools, and TCR sequencing was then used to find antigen-specific CD4+ T cell clonotypes based on their expansion. After more than nine days of culture, CD4+ T cells were isolated with the EasySep CD4+ T cell isolation kit. None of the healthy vaccine recipients had a prior SARS-CoV-2 infection, which was confirmed by nucleocapsid antibody tests that came back negative both before and after vaccination. A few million PBMC per well were cultured with approximately 10 ug/ml peptides in IMDM containing 5% human AB serum, roughly 9.5 IU/ml IL-2 and gentamicin. On days 3 and 7, half of the culture medium was replaced with fresh IL-2-containing medium. Unless noted otherwise, every peptide stimulation condition was grown in triplicate wells. PBMC were separated from whole blood using Ficoll-Paque Plus gradient centrifugation and were then either cryopreserved at -140C or used fresh. The overlapping peptide pools covered the spike proteins of SARS-CoV-2 and of the common cold coronaviruses HCoV-NL63, HCoV-OC43 and HCoV-229E. The QIAamp micro DNA kit was used to extract genomic DNA from the cultured CD4+ T cells.

The chain uses TRBV5-1 and TRBJ1-2, and TRBD1 matches 7 of the central bases. The TCR sequence derives from a human donor who received a COVID-19 vaccine. The starting material was CD4+ T cells from PBMCs cultured with HCoV-OC43 spike peptides, obtained before COVID-19 vaccination. This specimen's cell subset or site label, interpreted: HCoV-OC43 spike overlapping peptide pool stimulation. Here the CDR3 is given as CASSPQGSGYTF. The DNA sequence is as follows: TGCGCCAGCAGCCCACAGGGGAGTGGCTACACCTTC.